This T cell receptor beta chain was recovered during a study of molecular identifiers for immune sequencing clone quantification. Comments on this clonotype: Its antigen is undetermined.

CDR1 is LNHDA, CDR2 SQIVND, per germline (reference sequence). The germline V and J ends were trimmed by 4 bases and 5 bases, with 15 bases remaining between them. The CDR3 loop spans 15 amino acids. Making the bulk TCR libraries relied on previously described methods and listed TCR primers. TCRdb reanalysed the PCR reads using MiXCR and keeps one entry per CDR3 protein. The sample has roughly 93,000 distinct CDR3 sequences, roughly 25% seen once. Findings and caveats of the study: Spiked TCR RNA from one Jurkat cell reportedly showed up when mixed among 950,000 to 1,000,000 naive cells.

Naive CD8 T cells, phenotype CD8+CD4-CCR7+CD45RA+, were sorted. This chain uses TRBV19 with TRBJ2-1, with a weak D call TRBD1 (8 bases). The specimen sequenced was naive CD8+ T cells from blood, with Jurkat cell RNA spiked in. As to subset: FACS-sorted CD8+CD4-CCR7+CD45RA+ naive T cells. The receptor's source is a human donor in good health. Some libraries in this study had Jurkat cell RNA spiked in. CDR3 DNA: TGTGCCAGTAGTAAGCGGGACAGGCGGGACAATGAGCAGTTCTTC. Translation: CASSKRDRRDNEQFF.